The entry that follows covers one TCR beta chain sequence. Clones were sequenced by immunoSEQ multiplex PCR, and TCRdb holds only the in-frame ones, with some missing. The sample consists of tens of thousands of clones, more than 70% of them appearing once. The source of the sample is a study of blood T cell repertoires in COVID-19. About the research overall: The United States, Italy and Spain provided the acute and convalescent COVID-19 samples.

V lost 1 base and J lost 7, with 5 bases in between. Germline values: CDR1 SGHRS, CDR2 YFSETQ. The CDR3 spans 12 residues. The sample consisted of peripheral blood. This TCR was sampled from a woman in her seventies with acute or convalescent COVID-19. V usage is TRBV5-1 and J usage is TRBJ2-2, with D unresolved. CDR3 nucleotide sequence: TGCGCCAGCAGCTTGACCGGCGGGGAGCTGTTTTTT. Protein product: CASSLTGGELFF.